This T cell receptor (beta chain) was identified in a study of T cells in Graves' hyperthyroidism and ophthalmopathy. Study conclusions and caveats: Blood samples included most of the expanded thyroid clonotypes exceeding 0.001.

RNA transcripts were the template for amplifying TCR beta CDR3 regions. Researchers ran a first-round RT-PCR on the TCR CDR3 using the HTBI primer set. TCRdb re-derived calls from the multiplex PCR reads in MiXCR, one entry per CDR3 protein. The sample comprises about 590,000 distinct CDR3 sequences, 15% to 17% of which are singletons, and under 7.5% rests with the top ten. CDR3 length: 16 amino acids. J was trimmed by 3 bases and V by 8 bases; bases with no gene match: 9. The germline V gene encodes CDR1 MDHEN and CDR2 SYDVKM. A remark on this clonotype: Antigen: not known.

The material sequenced was blood. The chain couples TRBV28 to TRBJ2-7; 14 bases match TRBD2. The source is a woman in her 30s with Graves' hyperthyroidism. CDR3 sequence (DNA): TGTGCCAGCGGGGCTTCAGGGACTAGCGGGAGCTACGAGCAGTACTTC. Protein sequence: CASGASGTSGSYEQYF.